This TCR beta chain was recorded in a study of OX40 agonist ivuxolimab in advanced cancers. V lost 0 bases, J lost 3 bases, and 9 bases lay in between. The CDR3 totals 14 residues. CDR1 is LGHNA, CDR2 YNFKEQ, per germline. Sequenced by immunoSEQ multiplex PCR; TCRdb stores in-frame clones only, minus some. Of about 53,000 clones in the sample, 80% to 90% were seen once. A note on this clone: What it binds is not known.

Broader study findings: At 0.1 to 3.0 mg/kg, clonal expansion of CD4+ and CD8+ blood T cells had occurred by week 6.

The chain uses TRBV4-2 and TRBJ2-7; D ambiguous. The source is an adult with an advanced solid tumor such as melanoma, head and neck, liver or kidney cancer. The specimen was CD4+ or CD8+ T cells sorted from blood, collected in a trial of the OX40 agonist ivuxolimab. CDR3 sequence (DNA): TGTGCCAGCAGCCAAGACCGGTTAGGCTACGAGCAGTACTTC. It translates to CASSQDRLGYEQYF.